This T cell receptor beta chain comes out of a study of T cells in Graves' hyperthyroidism and ophthalmopathy. Study-level results: Blood also carried most thyroid clonotypes expanded above 0.001.

Diagnostic assessment was based on clinical symptoms, serum thyroxine and TRAb, thyroid ultrasound and orbital computed tomography. Cells are PBMCs isolated from roughly 10 ml of fresh blood. In regard to this clonotype: Its antigen is still unknown.

The CDR3 runs to 16 residues. CDR1 and CDR2 from the germline V gene are MDHEN and SYDVKM. Trimming stripped 5 bases from V and 0 bases from J, with 17 bases between. TCR beta CDR3 sequences were amplified from RNA transcripts. The HTBI primer set served for first-round RT-PCR of the TCR CDR3. One entry per CDR3 protein results from TCRdb running MiXCR on the multiplex PCR reads. The profile shows hundreds of thousands of distinct CDR3 sequences, around a fifth of them singletons. Sequenced sample: blood. The chain recombines TRBV28 with TRBJ2-7; D might be TRBD1 (5 bases). This TCR came from a man in his forties or fifties with Graves' ophthalmopathy. The CDR3 DNA reads TGTGCCAGCAGTCAGCAGGGTTTAGAGGTCTCCTACGAGCAGTACTTC. As protein: CASSQQGLEVSYEQYF.